This T cell receptor (beta chain) was obtained from a study of T cell responses to AZD1222 COVID-19 vaccine (dated by TCRdb to the early 2020s). Background for the entire study: AZD1222 recipients given second doses at about 4 weeks or at about 12 weeks were pooled, since spike-specific TCR depth and breadth were not found to differ between the two schedules. Enrollment into the trials was organized by age into subgroups of 18-55, 56-69 and 70-plus years, and those subgroups contained about 160, 30 and 59 TCR-sequenced participants, respectively. TCR sequencing covered over 230 trial participants: about 210 given two doses of AZD1222 and 26 given two doses of MenACWY control vaccine.

The CDR3 regions of human TCRbeta chains were analyzed by immunosequencing. Turning to the authors' computational methods: Repertoire TCRs were checked for matches against a reference library of SARS-CoV-2-specific TCRs that had been generated using the MIRA antigen-specificity platform. Breadth was defined as the fraction of unique TCRs that were SARS-CoV-2-associated, and depth was defined as the fraction of total T cells that were SARS-CoV-2-associated. Using the MIRA data, every spike-specific TCR was mapped to the spike region that the TCR reacted to and assigned to either a CD4 or a CD8 class. Log10-transformed breadth and depth values were compared by one-way ANOVA with Sidak's multiple comparisons tests. TCRdb mirrors the immuneACCESS table, restricted to in-frame sequences. Some clones are absent from its copies; in checked studies, under half trace to an unresolved V gene, and the reason for the others is unknown. The DNA gave D and trimming, while V, J and clone size come from that table. The sample table records around 160,000 clones; 85% to 95% of these occur just once. The ten largest clones take up approximately 2% of the sample.

The research as a whole found: Reportedly, close to half of the unique spike-specific TCRs recognized epitopes lying outside the regions that are mutated in the B.1.351 and B.1.1.7 variants. Vaccine-associated CD4 TCRs spanned the whole spike protein, with dominant responses in regions 160-218 and 743-854. Because no samples from the day 14 peak response were available, repertoires could be characterized only after the peak T cell response. Conclusions about previously exposed vaccinees are limited, since just 6 or 7 AZD1222 recipients were seropositive for SARS-CoV-2 at baseline. In the small 56-69-year group, the increase in depth fell short of significance, most likely because of low power. Spike-specific TCR breadth and depth rose significantly after two AZD1222 doses compared with day 0 and with MenACWY recipients. Participants were mostly white British, with more females than males. The authors suggested clonal diversity may have been underestimated.

About this clone: Its antigen is still unknown. No per-base quality is available; no much larger clone lies one base away.

What the time point label conveys for this sample: baseline before first vaccination. Vaccinee samples were obtained from the UK trials COV001 and COV002, which included a single-blind randomized controlled phase 2/3 trial of AZD1222 (ChAdOx1 nCoV-19) in healthy adults. For TCRbeta chain sequencing, PBMC samples were collected from trial participants at day 0 and at day 28 after the second dose. Trimming at the junction amounts to 3 bases on V and 1 base on J, and the germline ends lie 12 bases apart. Inclusive of the bounding cysteine and phenylalanine, the CDR3 is 14 residues long. The DNA shown is the 42-base CDR3, in frame from base 1. CDR1 is given as GTSNPN and CDR2 as SVGIG, both from the germline V gene (reference sequence).

Recombination joined TRBV30 with TRBJ1-1, with a tentative D gene TRBD1 over 5 matching bases. The starting material was peripheral blood, obtained on day 0 of AZD1222 vaccination. The source is an adult in good health. The CDR3 loop reads CAWSDQGPNTEAFF. In nucleotides, the sequence is TGTGCCTGGAGCGATCAGGGCCCGAACACTGAAGCTTTCTTT.